Following are 23 T cell receptor beta chains from one sample sequenced in a study of blood T cell repertoires in COVID-19. Profiling relied on immunoSEQ multiplex PCR, and the TCRdb table lists in-frame clones only, not all of them. The table shows about 110,000 clones, with over 65% occurring only once. The specimen was peripheral blood. These receptors originate from a woman between 40 and 50 years old with acute or convalescent COVID-19.

V usage is TRBV6-5 and J usage is TRBJ2-7, with D possibly TRBD2 on 5 matching bases. V was trimmed by 6 bases and J by 3 bases, leaving 15 bases between them. The germline gives CDR1 MNHEY, CDR2 SVGAGI. This CDR3 spans 14 amino acids. The CDR3, as DNA: TGTGCCAGCAGCTATGCCGCCGAGGGCTACGAGCAGTACTTC. It is translated as CASSYAAEGYEQYF.

CDR3 in DNA: TGCAGCGTTCTCCACTCCCCCACAGGGGGGAACTATGGCTACACCTTC. Translating gives CSVLHSPTGGNYGYTF. The rearrangement joins TRBV29-1 to TRBJ1-2; 8 bases are a match to TRBD1. Germline CDR1 reads SQVTM; CDR2 reads ANQGSEA. Unmatched junction bases numbered 13, after V lost 5 bases and J lost 2 bases. The CDR3 extends over 16 amino acids.

J is TRBJ2-2 and V is TRBV19, with TRBD1 identical over 10 bases. The CDR3 sequence is 13 residues long. The trim removed 8 bases at V and 5 bases at J, leaving 2 bases unmatched. CDR1 LNHDA and CDR2 SQIVND come from the germline V gene (reference sequence). CDR3: CASGDRGTGELFF. CDR3 nucleotides: TGTGCCAGTGGGGACAGGGGAACCGGGGAGCTGTTTTTT.

The V call is TRBV21-1, the J call TRBJ2-4; the listed D gene, TRBD2, was not tested against the DNA. TRBV21-1 is noted as a pseudogene. The CDR3 totals 18 residues. The CDR3 is CASSKGRQEGAAKNIQYF. The CDR3 DNA reads TGTGCCAGCAGCAAGGGTAGACAAGAGGGTGCAGCCAAAAACATTCAGTACTTC.

V gene TRBV2 combines with J gene TRBJ2-1, with D perhaps TRBD1 (6 bases). The CDR3 runs 14 residues. CDR1 and CDR2 (germline): SNHLY, FYNNEI. With 4 bases removed from V and 7 bases from J, the gap between germline ends came to 14 bases. CDR3 coding DNA: TGTGCCAGCAGTGCGTATACAGGGACGAATGAGCAGTTCTTC. Amino acids: CASSAYTGTNEQFF. Based on the CDR3 plus reference TRBV2 and TRBJ2-1, the full variable domain is EPEVTQTPSHQVTQMGQEVILRCVPISNHLYFYWYRQILGQKVEFLVSFYNNEISEKSEIFDDQFSVERPDGSNFTLKIRSTKLEDSAMYFCASSAYTGTNEQFFGPGTRLTVL.

This rearrangement joins TRBV2 to TRBJ1-5, with D uncertain. From germline, CDR1 is SNHLY and CDR2 FYNNEI. The CDR3 is 14 residues long. V was cut by 4 bases and J by 4 bases, with 11 bases left in between. The CDR3, as DNA: TGTGCCAGCAGTGTTTCCGACAAAAATCAGCCCCAGCATTTT. Translated, it gives CASSVSDKNQPQHF.

This clone was detected only once. The chain combines TRBV7-2 with TRBJ2-1, with D maybe TRBD1 (7 bases). The CDR3 is 13 residues long. The V gene lost 5 bases and the J gene lost 9 bases, with 14 bases spanning the gap. Germline lookup yields CDR1 SGHTA and CDR2 FQGNSA. The chain's CDR3 is CASSARQGGEQFF. CDR3 coding DNA: TGTGCCAGCAGCGCCAGGCAGGGGGGTGAGCAGTTCTTC.

This sequence joins TRBV5-1 and TRBJ2-7; TRBD1 matches 10 bases. The trim removed 2 bases at V and 2 bases at J, leaving 4 bases unmatched. This CDR3 is 15 amino acids long. Germline CDR1 reads SGHRS; CDR2 reads YFSETQ. CDR3 coding DNA: TGCGCCAGCAGCTTCGGGACAGGGGCCACCTACGAGCAGTACTTC. It is translated as CASSFGTGATYEQYF.

The chain recombines TRBV30 with TRBJ2-1, with 10 bases lining up with TRBD1. Germline V gene data show CDR1 as GTSNPN and CDR2 as SVGIG (reference sequence). The length of the CDR3 is 14 residues. With 3 bases clipped from V and 7 bases from J, the junction kept 6 bases outside the gene matches. CDR3 DNA sequence: TGTGCCTGGAGCCGACAGGGGGCTGGTAATGAGCAGTTCTTC. Translation gives CAWSRQGAGNEQFF.

J is TRBJ2-7 and V is TRBV10-3, with D possibly being TRBD1 (7 bases). The CDR3 spans 15 residues. Germline assignment: CDR1 ENHRY and CDR2 SYGVKD. Trimming removed 4 bases at V and 6 bases at J, with 19 bases between. CDR3 protein: CAISVRQGQGGEQYF. CDR3 coding DNA: TGTGCCATCAGTGTAAGACAGGGCCAGGGAGGCGAGCAGTACTTC.

This clone was detected a few times. J is TRBJ2-7 and V is TRBV20-1; TRBD2 agrees at 7 bases. The germline CDR1 and CDR2 sequences are DFQATT and SNEGSKA (reference sequence). V was pared by 3 bases and J by 5 bases, with 10 bases of the junction left unmatched. The CDR3 totals 14 residues. The chain's CDR3 is CSASPGTTNDEQYF. As DNA, the CDR3 is TGCAGTGCTAGTCCCGGGACTACCAACGACGAGCAGTACTTC.

The chain links TRBV5-6 to TRBJ2-7, with D maybe TRBD2 (5 bases). Germline CDR1 SGHDT, CDR2 YYEEEE. V was trimmed by 1 base and J by 2 bases, leaving 16 bases between them. The CDR3 covers 16 residues. The CDR3 here is CASSLLRVSETYEQYF. The CDR3 coding sequence is TGTGCCAGCAGCTTGTTACGGGTTAGCGAAACCTACGAGCAGTACTTC.

The chain has TRBV7-3 and TRBJ1-1, with a weak D call TRBD1 (5 bases). The CDR3 sequence is 14 residues long. The V and J ends lost 1 base and 6 bases respectively, with 12 bases between them. Germline assignment: CDR1 SGHTA and CDR2 FQGTGA. The chain's CDR3 is CASSLSSGAAEAFF. CDR3 nucleotide sequence: TGTGCCAGCAGCTTAAGTAGCGGGGCAGCTGAAGCTTTCTTT.

The chain recombines TRBV2 with TRBJ1-2, with no clear D. The germline CDR1 and CDR2 sequences are SNHLY and FYNNEI. The CDR3 is 12 residues long. Trimming removed 0 bases at V and 12 bases at J, with 11 bases between. The CDR3 DNA reads as TGTGCCAGCAGTGAAGCGGGCAGCACCAACACCTTC. Protein product: CASSEAGSTNTF.

The gene calls are TRBV4-3 and TRBJ1-6; D remains unclear. CDR3 length: 16 residues. Germline V lookup: CDR1 LGHNA, CDR2 YSLEER. Trimming removed 3 bases at V and 0 bases at J, with 9 bases between. In nucleotides, the CDR3 is TGCGCCAGCAGCCATGGTGGGAGCTCCTATAATTCACCCCTCCACTTT. It is translated as CASSHGGSSYNSPLHF.

CDR3 coding DNA: TGTGCCAGCAGCCCCCGGACAGGGGACCAGCCCCAGCATTTT. As protein: CASSPRTGDQPQHF. The genes are TRBV7-6 and TRBJ1-5; TRBD1 aligns across 9 bases. Germline CDR1 reads SGHVS; CDR2 reads FNYEAQ. Trimming cost V 5 bases and J 7 bases; bases outside gene matches: 6. This CDR3 has 14 amino acids.

This clone was seen a few times. The chain employs TRBV4-1 and TRBJ2-5; 8 positions match TRBD2. The CDR3 covers 17 residues. V dropped 1 base and J dropped 1; count of bases not matched to a gene: 8. Germline lookup yields CDR1 MGHRA and CDR2 YSYEKL. CDR3 residues: CASSQANLAGVQETQYF. CDR3 nucleotide sequence: TGCGCCAGCAGCCAAGCGAACCTAGCGGGTGTCCAAGAGACCCAGTACTTC.

This chain uses TRBV11-2 with TRBJ1-1; D gene uncertain. With 0 bases removed from V and 2 bases from J, the gap between germline ends came to 7 bases. Germline-derived CDR1 and CDR2 are SGHAT and FQNNGV. CDR3 size: 14 residues. The CDR3 loop is CASSLEFRNTEAFF. The CDR3 region has the DNA TGTGCCAGCAGCTTAGAATTCAGAAACACTGAAGCTTTCTTT.

This chain connects TRBV9 to TRBJ1-1, with a weak D call TRBD1 (5 bases). The CDR3 contains 14 residues. Looked up from germline, CDR1 is SGDLS and CDR2 is YYNGEE. Trimming took 6 bases from V and 5 from J, leaving 17 bases between them. In DNA, the CDR3 is TGTGCCAGCACTCCCCACGAGGGGAGGACTGAAGCTTTCTTT. It translates to CASTPHEGRTEAFF.

The CDR3 loop is CASSQERGVGATNEKLFF. The CDR3 nucleotides read TGTGCCAGCAGCCAAGAGCGGGGGGTCGGTGCAACTAATGAAAAACTGTTTTTT. The chain combines TRBV14 with TRBJ1-4, with D possibly TRBD1 on 5 matching bases. The CDR3 loop spans 18 amino acids. The germline gives CDR1 SGHDN, CDR2 FVKESK. Trimming stripped 0 bases from V and 0 bases from J, with 14 bases between.

The chain carries TRBV4-3 and TRBJ1-4; D ambiguous. V lost 0 bases, J lost 10 bases, and 6 bases lay in between. CDR1 and CDR2 from the germline V gene are LGHNA and YSLEER. The length of the CDR3 is 12 residues. CDR3 DNA: TGCGCCAGCAGCCAAGATCGGAGAAAACTGTTTTTT. Translated: CASSQDRRKLFF.

The gene calls are TRBV19 and TRBJ2-2; 8 bases fit TRBD1. The CDR3 has 14 amino acids. J was trimmed by 6 bases and V by 7 bases; bases with no gene match: 7. Germline values: CDR1 LNHDA, CDR2 SQIVND (reference sequence). The CDR3 protein is CASTRDRTPGELFF. In nucleotides, the CDR3 is TGTGCCAGTACCCGGGACAGGACTCCCGGGGAGCTGTTTTTT.

This clone was seen only a few times. The chain couples TRBV2 to TRBJ1-2; the D gene is possibly TRBD1 (6 bases). The CDR3 consists of 16 residues. Germline V lookup: CDR1 SNHLY, CDR2 FYNNEI. Trimming left V 0 bases short and J 5 bases short, with 16 bases between. The CDR3 region is CASSEAGSDRRYGYTF. The DNA for the CDR3 is TGTGCCAGCAGTGAAGCGGGCTCCGACAGGCGATATGGCTACACCTTC. The full variable domain, with the rest looked up from reference TRBV2 and TRBJ1-2, is EPEVTQTPSHQVTQMGQEVILRCVPISNHLYFYWYRQILGQKVEFLVSFYNNEISEKSEIFDDQFSVERPDGSNFTLKIRSTKLEDSAMYFCASSEAGSDRRYGYTFGSGTRLTVV.